This is a list of T cell receptor beta chains from one sample in a study of massively parallel sequencing of T cell beta chains. TCRdb used MiXCR to reprocess the 5' RACE reads, holding one entry per CDR3 protein. The table has some 4,300 distinct CDR3 sequences, around 40% seen once; the top ten hold just under 3%. The sequencing sample was made of commercial RNA from peripheral blood pooled from many donors. All receptors derive from a pool of human donors in good health; the sample was commercial RNA pooled from many donors. The CDR3 runs from the conserved cysteine through the conserved F or W. D genes are given only for firm matches. Some rows mark clone size as missing; the rest say once, few, many or name a class of expanded clone.

size: .
length: 12
V: TRBV6-4
D: .
J: TRBJ1-2
DNA: TGTGCCAGCAGGGTGGGATCCTATGGCTACACCTTC
CDR3: CASRVGSYGYTF

size: .
length: 14
V: TRBV10-3
D: .
J: TRBJ1-6
DNA: TGTGCCATCAGCGAAGGACGGGAGAATTCACCCCTCCACTTT
CDR3: CAISEGRENSPLHF

size: few
length: 10
V: TRBV20-1
D: .
J: TRBJ1-2
DNA: TGCAGTGCCCCGGACTATGGCTACACCTTC
CDR3: CSAPDYGYTF

size: once
length: 16
V: TRBV7-1
D: .
J: TRBJ2-6
DNA: TGTGCCAGCAGCTCGCAGTCCATCTCTGGGGCCAACGTCCTGACTTTC
CDR3: CASSSQSISGANVLTF

size: .
length: 13
V: TRBV7-1
D: .
J: TRBJ2-5
DNA: TGTGCCAGCAGGGTCAAAGGGAAAGAGACCCAGTACTTC
CDR3: CASRVKGKETQYF

size: few
length: 13
V: TRBV20-1
D: .
J: TRBJ1-1
DNA: TGCAGTGCTTCCGCGGGGGGGACCACTGAAGCTTTCTTT
CDR3: CSASAGGTTEAFF

size: .
length: 16
V: TRBV12-1
D: .
J: TRBJ1-5
DNA: TGTGCCAGCAGCTTTAGCAGCTCGTATAGCAATCAGCCCCAGCATTTT
CDR3: CASSFSSSYSNQPQHF

size: .
length: 14
V: TRBV5-1
D: TRBD2
J: TRBJ2-7
DNA: TGCGCCAGCAGCTGGACTAGCGGGATCCACGAGCAGTACTTC
CDR3: CASSWTSGIHEQYF

size: few
length: 14
V: TRBV5-4
D: .
J: TRBJ1-2
DNA: TGTGCCAGCAGCTTGGGTACTGCTAACTATGGCTACACCTTC
CDR3: CASSLGTANYGYTF

size: medium-sized
length: 13
V: TRBV20-1
D: .
J: TRBJ1-1
DNA: TGCAGTGCTAGAGACAGGTCCAACACTGAAGCTTTCTTT
CDR3: CSARDRSNTEAFF

size: few
length: 14
V: TRBV4-1
D: .
J: TRBJ1-1
DNA: TGCGCCAGCAGCCAGAGAGACAGAAACGCTGAAGCTTTCTTT
CDR3: CASSQRDRNAEAFF

size: .
length: 13
V: TRBV29-1
D: .
J: TRBJ2-5
DNA: TGCAGCGTCCGCGGAACGACGGGTGAGACCCAGTACTTC
CDR3: CSVRGTTGETQYF

size: .
length: 12
V: TRBV10-3
D: .
J: TRBJ2-7
DNA: TGTGCCATCCAGGGGTCAGGCTACGAGCAGTACTTC
CDR3: CAIQGSGYEQYF

size: .
length: 14
V: TRBV5-1
D: .
J: TRBJ2-3
DNA: TGCGCCAGCAGGGACGAGCTCAGCACAGATACGCAGTATTTT
CDR3: CASRDELSTDTQYF

size: .
length: 13
V: TRBV20-1
D: .
J: TRBJ1-5
DNA: TGCAGTGCTATGGTGGGGGGCAATCAGCCCCAGCATTTT
CDR3: CSAMVGGNQPQHF